The next 22 T cell receptor beta chains were all read from a single sample in a study of spatial heterogeneity in lung cancer. These receptors have no known antigen. Points from the study as a whole: Counts of expanded alpha and beta TCRs within tumors tracked the tumor nonsynonymous mutation count.

TCRdb reprocessed the 5' RACE reads via MiXCR and lists one record per CDR3 protein. The data contain about 280 distinct CDR3 sequences, 26% of them seen just once; the ten biggest clones take up 50% to 60%. Stated time point: sample taken at primary tumor resection. The sample was lung tumor tissue, taken at surgery. Receptors originate from a female donor with early-stage non-small cell lung cancer.

This clonotype is labeled large. This beta chain is a stray sequence in a library constructed for alpha chains; its clone size is not meaningful. The V call is TRBV6-6, the J call TRBJ1-2, with a tentative D call TRBD1 (5 bases). The CDR3 totals 14 residues. Looked up from germline, CDR1 is MNHNY and CDR2 is SVGAGI (reference sequence). V was trimmed by 7 bases and J by 4 bases, leaving 16 bases between them. The CDR3 is CASTNWGVSYGYTF. In nucleotides, the CDR3 is TGTGCCAGCACCAACTGGGGGGTCAGCTATGGCTACACCTTC.

By proportion, this clonotype is large. The library was prepared for alpha chains; this beta chain is a stray read, so its frequency means little. V usage is TRBV24-1 and J usage is TRBJ2-5; 7 positions agree with TRBD1. The CDR3 runs to 14 residues. Per the germline V gene, CDR1 is KGHDR and CDR2 is SFDVKD. J gave up 3 bases and V 3 bases, and 3 bases lay outside the gene matches. CDR3: CATSDVTGEETQYF. CDR3 bases: TGTGCCACCAGTGATGTTACAGGGGAAGAGACCCAGTACTTC.

A word on this clonotype: The junction does not match germline at one end; this may be a read error. This beta chain is off target for a library built for alpha chains, so its abundance means little. V is TRBV7-7 and J is TRBJ2-1, with D uncertain. The CDR3 is 14 residues long. The germline CDR1 and CDR2 sequences are SSHAT and FNYEAQ (reference sequence). CDR3 bases: TGTGCTAGCAGCTTGGAGCCCGGTCTCAATGAGCAGTTCTTC. This encodes CASSLEPGLNEQFF.

This clonotype ranks as large (0.1 to 1%). For a library built for alpha chains, this beta chain is a stray read; little rests on its size. The chain uses TRBV6-2 or TRBV6-3 and TRBJ2-7; 9 bases map to TRBD2. V trimming: 7 bases; J trimming: 4 bases; junction bases outside the gene matches: 14. In germline, CDR1 is MNHEY, CDR2 SVGEGT. This CDR3 spans 16 amino acids. CDR3 protein: CASTNLQGLADYEQYF. DNA of the CDR3: TGTGCCAGCACCAACCTTCAGGGACTAGCCGATTACGAGCAGTACTTC.

Comments on this clonotype: For a library built for alpha chains, this beta chain is a stray read; little rests on its size. The V call is TRBV19, the J call TRBJ2-7; 9 bases are a match to TRBD1. The length of the CDR3 is 14 residues. Per germline, CDR1 LNHDA and CDR2 SQIVND (reference sequence). The V and J ends lost 6 bases and 3 bases, in that order; junction bases with no gene match: 6. The CDR3 is CASSPGTGIYEQYF. The CDR3 DNA sequence: TGTGCCAGTAGCCCCGGGACAGGGATCTACGAGCAGTACTTC.

This clonotype occurred a few times. This beta chain represents an off-target read in a library built for alpha chains; its size is of limited meaning. The V call is TRBV4-1, the J call TRBJ1-2; a possible D gene is TRBD1 (5 bases). The ends were cut back, 0 bases at V and 4 bases at J, with 9 bases in the middle. The CDR3 length is 14 residues. CDR1 and CDR2 (germline): MGHRA, YSYEKL. The chain's CDR3 is CASSQDAGRYGYTF. In DNA, the CDR3 is TGCGCCAGCAGCCAAGATGCGGGACGCTATGGCTACACCTTC.

By share of the sample, this clonotype is large. For a library built for alpha chains, this beta chain is a stray read; little rests on its size. The chain joins TRBV7-2 to TRBJ2-7, with 7 bases matching TRBD1. V was clipped by 5 bases and J by 0 bases; unmatched bases: 10. Germline V gives CDR1 SGHTA, CDR2 FQGNSA. There are 16 residues in the CDR3. Written as DNA, the CDR3 is TGTGCCAGCAGCCTATTCCCTGAGGGGGCCTCCTACGAGCAGTACTTC. Translation gives CASSLFPEGASYEQYF.

On this clonotype: This beta chain is an off-target read within a library intended for alpha chains, so its frequency means little. The chain joins TRBV6-1 to TRBJ2-7; no clear D. Per germline, CDR1 MNHNS and CDR2 SASEGT. The V end lost 6 bases, the J end lost 0 bases, and 9 bases lay between the germline ends. The CDR3 loop spans 13 amino acids. In nucleotides, the CDR3 is TGTGCCAGCAGGGCATTATACTCCTACGAGCAGTACTTC. It encodes CASRALYSYEQYF.

In its sample, this clonotype was seen a few times. In a library made to pick up alpha chains, this beta chain is a stray read with a size that means little. The gene calls are TRBV28 and TRBJ2-1; no clear D. CDR1 MDHEN and CDR2 SYDVKM come from the germline V gene. V dropped 6 bases and J dropped 3 bases, with 3 bases sitting between them. The CDR3 has 11 amino acids. CDR3 nucleotide sequence: TGTGCCAGCAGAATCTACAATGAGCAGTTCTTC. This sequence encodes CASRIYNEQFF.

Judged by abundance, this clonotype is large. This beta chain represents an off-target read in a library built for alpha chains; its size is of limited meaning. Here the CDR3 reads CASSQDVSYEQYF. The DNA for the CDR3 is TGTGCCAGCAGCCAGGACGTCTCCTACGAGCAGTACTTC. The chain carries TRBV3-1 and TRBJ2-7; the D is unclear. This CDR3 is 13 amino acids long. V lost 3 bases and J lost 0, with 6 bases in between. Germline V gene sequence: CDR1 LGHDT, CDR2 YNNKEL (reference sequence).

Judged by abundance, this clonotype is hyperexpanded. The library was built for alpha chains, so this beta chain is an off-target read and its size means little. The V call is TRBV24-1, the J call TRBJ2-1; 7 nucleotides match TRBD2. Per germline, CDR1 KGHDR and CDR2 SFDVKD. After removal of 3 bases from V and 2 bases from J, the junction contained 0 bases not matched to a gene. The CDR3 is made up of 14 amino acids. The CDR3 DNA reads as TGTGCCACCAGTGATGCGGGGGCCTACAATGAGCAGTTCTTC. It encodes CATSDAGAYNEQFF.

In the case of this clonotype: This beta chain is an unintended read in a library built for alpha chains; its size means little. The rearrangement links TRBV29-1 to TRBJ2-3, with 15 bases lining up with TRBD2. The V gene's germline CDR1 is SQVTM and CDR2 ANQGSEA. J lost 4 bases, V lost 6 bases, and 2 bases had no gene match. This CDR3 comprises 14 residues. The CDR3 sequence: CSVGLAGGPDTQYF. CDR3 coding DNA: TGCAGCGTGGGACTAGCGGGGGGCCCAGATACGCAGTATTTT.

With regard to this clonotype: This beta chain came through as a stray read in a library set up for alpha chains, and its size says little. V is TRBV19 and J is TRBJ2-7, with D perhaps matching TRBD1 (6 bases). The CDR3 totals 14 residues. Trimming cost V 5 bases and J 2 bases, with 13 bases left between them. Germline V gene sequence: CDR1 LNHDA, CDR2 SQIVND (reference sequence). CDR3: CASSSGTSTYEQYF. The CDR3 DNA follows: TGTGCCAGTAGTTCCGGGACATCGACCTACGAGCAGTACTTC.

This clonotype is labeled as large. Because the library targeted alpha chains, this beta chain is an off-target read whose size means little. The V and J genes are TRBV19 and TRBJ2-7, with 8 bases fitting TRBD1. Germline trimming cut 5 bases from V and 3 bases from J; bases unmatched to any gene: 6. From germline, CDR1 is LNHDA and CDR2 SQIVND (reference sequence). The CDR3 loop spans 14 amino acids. DNA for the CDR3: TGTGCCAGTAGTTCAGGGACAGGCAGCTACGAGCAGTACTTC. Amino acids: CASSSGTGSYEQYF.

Comments on this clonotype: The library was prepared for alpha chains; this beta chain is a stray read, so its frequency means little. The rearrangement links TRBV28 to TRBJ2-7; TRBD1 might be the D (6 bases). The CDR3 covers 14 residues. V lost 5 bases and J 0 bases, leaving 11 bases between the germline ends. Germline V gives CDR1 MDHEN, CDR2 SYDVKM. The DNA for the CDR3 is TGTGCCAGCAGTCTCACAGGGAGCTCCTACGAGCAGTACTTC. Amino acid sequence: CASSLTGSSYEQYF.

Worth noting for this clonotype: The library was built for alpha chains, so this beta chain is an off-target read and its size means little. The rearrangement joins TRBV10-3 to TRBJ2-1; no reliable D call. The CDR3 has 12 amino acids. The V end was cut by 3 bases, the J end by 3 bases, with 3 bases between. Germline lookup yields CDR1 ENHRY and CDR2 SYGVKD. The CDR3 nucleotides are TGTGCCATCAGTGAAGTCTACAATGAGCAGTTCTTC. It yields the protein CAISEVYNEQFF.

A few counts support this clonotype. This beta chain is an unintended read in a library built for alpha chains; its size means little. The J gene is TRBJ2-3, the V gene TRBV20-1, with D uncertain. Per the germline V gene, CDR1 is DFQATT and CDR2 is SNEGSKA (reference sequence). The V end was cut by 0 bases, the J end by 6 bases, with 10 bases between. This CDR3 has 13 residues. Here the CDR3 DNA reads TGCAGTGCTAGAGACCTGGCGGTGGATACGCAGTATTTT. Translated: CSARDLAVDTQYF.

A word on this clonotype: This beta chain is off target for a library built for alpha chains, so its abundance means little. This chain joins TRBV28 and TRBJ2-3; TRBD1 aligns across 11 bases. This CDR3 spans 14 amino acids. Trimming removed 8 bases from V and 4 bases from J; junction bases left unmatched: 5. In germline, CDR1 is MDHEN, CDR2 SYDVKM. The CDR3 is CASGGTGGSDTQYF. CDR3 bases: TGTGCCAGCGGGGGGACAGGGGGTTCAGATACGCAGTATTTT.

By its share, this clonotype is large. In a library made to pick up alpha chains, this beta chain is a stray read with a size that means little. This chain uses TRBV15 with TRBJ2-7; D unclear. The CDR3 runs 14 residues. The V gene lost 0 bases and the J gene lost 4 bases, with 10 bases spanning the gap. CDR1 and CDR2 from the germline V gene are LNHNV and YYDKDF (reference sequence). In DNA, the CDR3 is TGTGCCACCAGCAGAGATGAGTCATTATACGAGCAGTACTTC. It is translated as CATSRDESLYEQYF.

This clonotype is deemed large. This beta chain is off target for a library built for alpha chains, so its abundance means little. The chain joins TRBV7-2 to TRBJ1-1; D is uncertain. This CDR3 has 12 amino acids. Between the trimmed V and J ends, which lost 5 bases and 11 bases, there was a span of 15 bases. Germline-derived CDR1 and CDR2 are SGHTA and FQGNSA. The CDR3 loop reads CASSPYQEDAFF. DNA for the CDR3: TGTGCCAGCAGCCCGTATCAGGAGGACGCTTTCTTT. The full variable domain, with the rest looked up from reference TRBV7-2 and TRBJ1-1, is GAGVSQSPSNKVTEKGKDVELRCDPISGHTALYWYRQSLGQGLEFLIYFQGNSAPDKSGLPSDRFSAERTGGSVSTLTIQRTQQEDSAVYLCASSPYQEDAFFGQGTRLTVV.

Details on this clonotype: This beta chain slipped into a library made for alpha chains as a stray read, so its size is not meaningful. The V gene is TRBV29-1, the J gene TRBJ1-1, with D hard to call. This CDR3 is built from 12 residues. Trimming removed 7 bases at V and 0 bases at J, with 9 bases between. CDR1 and CDR2 from the germline V gene are SQVTM and ANQGSEA. In nucleotides, the CDR3 is TGCAGCGCTTCACTGATGAACACTGAAGCTTTCTTT. Its protein product is CSASLMNTEAFF.

Regarding this clonotype: A library made for alpha chains picked up this beta chain off target, so its size means little. The rearrangement links TRBV28 to TRBJ2-7; the match to TRBD2 covers 8 bases. The CDR3 has 14 amino acids. The germline gives CDR1 MDHEN, CDR2 SYDVKM. V lost 10 bases and J lost 7; bases outside the gene matches: 15. The CDR3 nucleotides read TGTGCCACCACCGGGGGGGCGGGAGTAAGGGAGCAGTACTTC. The encoded protein is CATTGGAGVREQYF. Supplemented by reference TRBV28 and TRBJ2-7, the full variable domain reads DVKVTQSSRYLVKRTGEKVFLECVQDMDHENMFWYRQDPGLGLRLIYFSYDVKMKEKGDIPEGYSVSREKKERFSLILESASTNQTSMYLCATTGGAGVREQYFGPGTRLTVT.